The rows below give T cell receptor beta chains drawn from one sample of a study of shared clonotypes between healthy human individuals. Using immunoSEQ multiplex PCR, the repertoire was profiled, and TCRdb retains in-frame clones only, with some absent. Of some 580,000 clones in the sample, around 97% were seen once. The sample consisted of naive CD4+ T cells sorted from blood. The receptors shown here come from a woman aged 25 to 39 in good health. Each CDR3 is given with its conserved first and last residue. D genes are given only for firm matches. The size entry is marked missing in some rows and otherwise reads once, few, many or a size class.

J	V	D	size	length	CDR3	DNA
TRBJ2-7	TRBV4-1	NA	once	16	CASSQVQDGRSYEQYF	TGCGCCAGCAGCCAAGTTCAGGACGGACGATCTTACGAGCAGTACTTC
TRBJ2-7	TRBV7-2	NA	NA	13	CASSLLANYEQYF	TGTGCCAGCAGCTTACTAGCTAACTACGAGCAGTACTTC
TRBJ2-7	TRBV19	TRBD1	once	16	CASKKSPGTGRHEQYF	TGTGCCAGTAAAAAATCACCCGGGACAGGGCGGCACGAGCAGTACTTC
TRBJ1-1	TRBV11-3	NA	NA	17	CASSLGRMIGMNTEAFF	TGTGCCAGCAGCTTAGGCCGTATGATCGGTATGAACACTGAAGCTTTCTTT
TRBJ2-1	TRBV4-1	TRBD2	NA	16	CASSQELLADYNEQFF	TGCGCCAGCAGCCAAGAACTGCTAGCGGACTACAATGAGCAGTTCTTC
TRBJ1-1	TRBV27	TRBD1	once	14	CASKTGGEDTEAFF	TGTGCCAGCAAGACAGGGGGCGAGGACACTGAAGCTTTCTTT
TRBJ1-1	TRBV20-1	NA	NA	10	CSALSTEAFF	TGCAGTGCGCTTTCTACCGAAGCTTTCTTT
TRBJ1-4	TRBV7-9	NA	NA	13	CASTTREQKRLFF	TGTGCCAGCACCACCAGGGAGCAGAAAAGACTGTTTTTT
TRBJ2-3	TRBV10-2	NA	NA	12	CASGPRTDTQYF	TGCGCCAGCGGGCCCCGCACAGATACGCAGTATTTT
TRBJ2-1	TRBV27	TRBD1	NA	15	CASSPRTGLDNEQFF	TGTGCCAGCAGTCCCAGGACAGGGTTGGACAATGAGCAGTTCTTC
TRBJ1-2	TRBV28	TRBD1	NA	15	CASSSPGQPNYGYTF	TGTGCCAGCAGTTCCCCGGGACAGCCTAACTATGGCTACACCTTC
TRBJ1-1	TRBV7-8	TRBD1	NA	13	CASSLPGTAEAFF	TGTGCCAGCAGCTTACCCGGGACAGCTGAAGCTTTCTTT
TRBJ2-7	TRBV19	TRBD2	NA	16	CASSRRGTSGDYEQYF	TGTGCCAGTAGCCGAAGGGGGACTAGCGGAGACTACGAGCAGTACTTC
TRBJ2-3	TRBV19	NA	NA	14	CASRLRGNSDTQYF	TGTGCCAGCCGACTCAGGGGTAATTCCGATACGCAGTATTTT
TRBJ2-5	TRBV5-1	NA	once	14	CASRGGPGAETQYF	TGCGCCAGCCGAGGAGGGCCAGGCGCGGAGACCCAGTACTTC
TRBJ2-7	TRBV29-1	TRBD2	NA	15	CSVEAGLAGSYEQYF	TGCAGCGTTGAAGCGGGACTAGCGGGGTCCTACGAGCAGTACTTC
TRBJ2-5	TRBV9	NA	NA	15	CANSPKDTSSLTQYF	TGTGCCAATTCCCCGAAGGACACTAGTTCGTTGACCCAGTACTTC
TRBJ1-5	TRBV5-1	NA	NA	13	CASSLASGGPQHF	TGCGCCAGCAGCTTGGCCTCAGGTGGGCCCCAGCATTTT
TRBJ1-2	TRBV28	TRBD1	NA	14	CASSSGQGVYGYTF	TGTGCCAGCAGTTCGGGACAGGGAGTCTATGGCTACACCTTC
TRBJ1-2	TRBV6-1	TRBD1	NA	19	CASSGQQGRAGVSLYGYTF	TGTGCCAGCAGTGGACAACAGGGGAGGGCGGGTGTTAGTCTCTATGGCTACACCTTC
TRBJ1-4	TRBV11-2	NA	once	17	CASSSSSVRTTNEKLFF	TGTGCCAGCAGCTCAAGCTCGGTCAGGACAACTAATGAAAAACTGTTTTTT
TRBJ2-3	TRBV28	NA	NA	13	CAWRASSTDTQYF	TGTGCCTGGAGGGCGTCTAGCACAGATACGCAGTATTTT
TRBJ2-2	TRBV6-1	NA	NA	16	CASSEVRVGNTGELFF	TGTGCCAGCAGTGAAGTCAGGGTCGGGAACACCGGGGAGCTGTTTTTT
TRBJ2-1	TRBV11-2	TRBD2	NA	15	CASSSRLAGSNEQFF	TGTGCCAGCAGCAGCCGACTAGCGGGATCTAATGAGCAGTTCTTC
TRBJ2-3	TRBV7-3	NA	NA	17	CASSLTRESWGTDTQYF	TGTGCCAGCAGCTTAACCCGGGAGAGTTGGGGCACAGATACGCAGTATTTT
TRBJ2-2	TRBV11-1	NA	NA	15	CASRVGNRATGELFF	TGTGCCAGCAGGGTGGGGAACAGGGCAACCGGGGAGCTGTTTTTT
TRBJ2-1	TRBV13	TRBD2	NA	17	CASSTRLAGGRYNEQFF	TGTGCCAGCAGCACCCGACTAGCGGGAGGCCGATACAATGAGCAGTTCTTC
TRBJ2-7	TRBV7-2	NA	once	13	CASRPPSGLEQYF	TGTGCCAGCAGGCCCCCATCTGGGCTCGAGCAGTACTTC
TRBJ2-1	TRBV9	TRBD1	NA	15	CASSGTPGQRREQFF	TGTGCCAGCAGCGGTACCCCGGGACAGAGGCGTGAGCAGTTCTTC
TRBJ2-1	TRBV4-1	TRBD2	NA	16	CASSYRASGSMNEQFF	TGCGCCAGCAGCTACCGGGCTAGCGGGAGTATGAATGAGCAGTTCTTC
TRBJ1-1	TRBV2	NA	NA	13	CASSPHPDTEAFF	TGTGCCAGCAGCCCCCACCCCGACACTGAAGCTTTCTTT
TRBJ2-5	TRBV18	TRBD2	NA	15	CASSTGTSVGETQYF	TGTGCCAGCTCAACCGGGACTAGCGTTGGCGAGACCCAGTACTTC
TRBJ2-2	TRBV6-6	NA	NA	13	CASTGGGTGELFF	TGTGCCAGCACTGGAGGGGGTACCGGGGAGCTGTTTTTT
TRBJ2-7	TRBV10-2	NA	NA	11	CASSDRYEQYF	TGCGCCAGCAGTGACCGCTACGAGCAGTACTTC
TRBJ2-2	TRBV28	TRBD1	NA	15	CASRADRGTTGELFF	TGTGCCAGCAGGGCCGACAGGGGAACTACCGGGGAGCTGTTTTTT
TRBJ2-7	TRBV5-1	NA	NA	17	CASSGSHSWGSGNEQYF	TGCGCCAGCAGCGGATCCCATTCTTGGGGGAGCGGCAACGAGCAGTACTTC
TRBJ2-7	TRBV28	NA	once	14	CASSLFGRVREQYF	TGTGCCAGCAGTTTATTTGGCAGGGTCCGCGAGCAGTACTTC
TRBJ2-1	TRBV2	TRBD2	NA	14	CASTFSGLKNEQFF	TGTGCCAGCACCTTTAGCGGGCTTAAGAATGAGCAGTTCTTC
TRBJ2-7	TRBV28	TRBD1	NA	11	CASSLGDRQDF	TGTGCCAGCAGTTTGGGGGACAGGCAGGACTTC
TRBJ1-2	TRBV6-5	NA	NA	15	CASSYSGRTRDGYTF	TGTGCCAGCAGTTACTCAGGGAGGACCAGGGATGGCTACACCTTC
TRBJ1-3	TRBV11-2	NA	NA	12	CASSFASNTIYF	TGTGCCAGCAGCTTTGCATCAAACACCATATATTTT
TRBJ2-7	TRBV6-1	NA	NA	14	CASSQGGGQGEQYF	TGTGCCAGCAGCCAAGGGGGGGGACAAGGCGAGCAGTACTTC
TRBJ2-1	TRBV28	TRBD2	NA	15	CASSSGTSAMHEQFF	TGTGCCAGCAGTTCCGGGACTAGCGCGATGCATGAGCAGTTCTTC
TRBJ2-5	TRBV12-5	NA	NA	14	CASGFGPGVETQYF	TGTGCTAGTGGTTTCGGACCGGGGGTGGAGACCCAGTACTTC
TRBJ1-5	TRBV4-1	NA	NA	20	CASSQVPPSYLGDLNQPQHF	TGCGCCAGCAGCCAAGTTCCACCGAGTTACCTGGGGGACCTTAATCAGCCCCAGCATTTT
TRBJ1-1	TRBV9	NA	few	13	CASSFASDTEAFF	TGTGCCAGCAGTTTCGCATCCGACACTGAAGCTTTCTTT
TRBJ1-1	TRBV28	NA	once	14	CASSLWATNTEAFF	TGTGCCAGCAGTTTATGGGCCACTAACACTGAAGCTTTCTTT
TRBJ2-7	TRBV19	NA	NA	14	CASSIGGDFYEQYF	TGTGCCAGTAGTATAGGAGGTGATTTCTACGAGCAGTACTTC
TRBJ2-7	TRBV7-8	NA	NA	13	CASSLGGSPEQYF	TGTGCCAGCAGCTTAGGAGGGTCCCCCGAGCAGTACTTC
TRBJ2-7	TRBV4-1	TRBD1	NA	15	CASSPRGDSVIEQYF	TGCGCCAGCAGCCCCAGAGGGGACAGTGTGATCGAGCAGTACTTC
TRBJ2-1	TRBV7-9	TRBD2	NA	17	CASSLMGLAGLYNEQFF	TGTGCCAGCAGCTTAATGGGACTAGCGGGGCTCTACAATGAGCAGTTCTTC
TRBJ1-2	TRBV4-2	NA	NA	15	CASSQTYGGSYGYTF	TGTGCCAGCAGCCAAACTTATGGGGGGAGCTATGGCTACACCTTC
TRBJ2-1	TRBV5-5	TRBD2	NA	16	CASSLAVLAGANEQFF	TGTGCCAGCAGCTTGGCCGTACTAGCGGGAGCCAATGAGCAGTTCTTC